Following are 13 T cell receptor beta chains from one sample sequenced in a study of patients and donors after allogeneic stem cell transplantation. TCRdb ran MiXCR on the RT-PCR reads and lists one entry per CDR3 protein. The data contain 800,000 to 1,000,000 distinct CDR3 sequences, about a sixth of them singletons. Sequenced: blood, either unsorted or a sorted T cell fraction (not recorded which). The receptors were sampled from a human donor who was either an allogeneic HSCT recipient or a stem cell or donor lymphocyte infusion donor (not recorded which). It is not recorded whose cells these are; they may come from a transplant donor.

The chain joins TRBV5-6 to TRBJ2-2; TRBD1 might be the D (5 bases). V was cut by 3 bases and J by 3 bases, with 9 bases left in between. Germline lookup yields CDR1 SGHDT and CDR2 YYEEEE. The CDR3 is made up of 14 amino acids. The CDR3 coding sequence is TGTGCCAGCAGCTCCGACAGCTACACCGGGGAGCTGTTTTTT. This gives the protein CASSSDSYTGELFF.

Ten or more counts support this clonotype. The V and J genes are TRBV20-1 and TRBJ2-5; D possibly uses TRBD1 or TRBD2 (5 bases each). CDR3 length: 11 residues. CDR1 and CDR2 (germline): DFQATT, SNEGSKA (reference sequence). Trimming took 6 bases from V and 5 from J, leaving 10 bases between them. CDR3 sequence (DNA): TGCAGTGCAGCAGGGACGGAGACCCAGTACTTC. Protein product: CSAAGTETQYF.

This clonotype was seen only a few times. V is TRBV20-1 and J is TRBJ2-7; D possibly corresponds to TRBD2 (6 bases). CDR1 is DFQATT, CDR2 SNEGSKA, per germline (reference sequence). Trimming took off 0 bases at V and 4 bases at J, with 22 bases between the two ends. This CDR3 spans 17 amino acids. CDR3 bases: TGCAGTGCTAGAGATCGGGAGCGGGTCGGGAGCGTATACGAGCAGTACTTC. Translated, it gives CSARDRERVGSVYEQYF.

The chain couples TRBV6-1 to TRBJ2-3; 14 bases map to TRBD2. Looked up from germline, CDR1 is MNHNS and CDR2 is SASEGT. The CDR3 runs 19 residues. The J segment lost 1 base and the V segment lost 5 bases, leaving 11 bases of the junction unmatched. DNA for the CDR3: TGTGCCAGCAGTCACGAAGGGACTAGCGGGAGAGGTGGCACAGATACGCAGTATTTT. Amino acid sequence: CASSHEGTSGRGGTDTQYF.

The gene calls are TRBV2 and TRBJ2-7; the D gene is possibly TRBD2 (6 bases). This CDR3 is built from 16 residues. The V and J ends lost 2 bases and 2 bases respectively, with 16 bases between them. Germline-derived CDR1 and CDR2 are SNHLY and FYNNEI. The CDR3: CASSEKTSLGPYEQYF. The CDR3 region has the DNA TGTGCCAGCAGTGAAAAGACTAGTTTGGGACCCTACGAGCAGTACTTC.

This clonotype was detected only a few times. The chain links TRBV5-1 to TRBJ1-2; the D gene is possibly TRBD1 (6 bases). The CDR3 length is 16 residues. V was shortened by 2 bases and J by 2 bases, with 16 bases between the two germline ends. Germline values: CDR1 SGHRS, CDR2 YFSETQ. The CDR3 DNA follows: TGCGCCAGCAGCTTAGGGGCCAGGGGCTTAAACTATGGCTACACCTTC. Its protein product is CASSLGARGLNYGYTF.

This chain connects TRBV6-2 or TRBV6-3 to TRBJ1-5; tentative D call: TRBD1 (6 bases). The CDR3 is 12 amino acids. Germline CDR1 reads MNHEY; CDR2 reads SVGEGT. The germline V and J ends were trimmed by 5 bases and 9 bases, with 11 bases remaining between them. The CDR3 reads CASSLGGAPQHF. In nucleotides, the CDR3 is TGTGCCAGCAGTCTGGGGGGGGCGCCCCAGCATTTT.

The chain is built from TRBV2 and TRBJ1-1, with D unresolved. Trimming took 4 bases from V and 10 from J, leaving 16 bases between them. From germline, CDR1 is SNHLY and CDR2 FYNNEI. The CDR3 sequence is 13 residues long. Here the CDR3 DNA reads TGTGCCAGCAGTGGGTCGGGGTTGGTGAGAGCTTTCTTT. It is translated as CASSGSGLVRAFF.

This clonotype showed up just a few times. The rearrangement links TRBV25-1 to TRBJ2-7; TRBD2 matches at 9 bases. CDR1 is MGHDK, CDR2 SYGVNS, per germline. Trimming cost V 10 bases and J 7 bases; bases outside gene matches: 11. CDR3 length: 13 amino acids. The CDR3 region has the DNA TGTGCCACTCTCGGCGGGGGGGCCCGGGAGCAGTACTTC. Its translation is CATLGGGAREQYF.

This clonotype was seen a handful of times. This chain joins TRBV12-5 and TRBJ1-1; unclear D gene. The germline CDR1 and CDR2 sequences are LGHNT and FRNRAP. Trimming stripped 6 bases from V and 4 bases from J, with 9 bases between. This CDR3 is built from 12 residues. CDR3 residues: CASGPVGTEAFF. DNA for the CDR3: TGTGCTAGTGGGCCCGTGGGCACTGAAGCTTTCTTT.

The chain uses TRBV12-3 or TRBV12-4 and TRBJ1-6; tentative D call: TRBD1 (5 bases). The V end lost 8 bases, the J end lost 7 bases, and 18 bases lay between the germline ends. CDR3 length equals 15 residues. CDR3 loop: CASHAAGSANSPLHF. The CDR3 DNA follows: TGTGCCAGCCACGCGGCAGGGTCCGCCAATTCACCCCTCCACTTT.

This clonotype was detected a few times. The CDR3: CASRGTFFGYTF. The DNA for the CDR3 is TGTGCCAGCAGGGGGACGTTTTTTGGCTACACCTTC. The V and J genes are TRBV12-3 or TRBV12-4 and TRBJ1-2, with a tentative D call TRBD1 (5 bases). Between the trimmed V and J ends, which lost 6 bases and 7 bases, there was a span of 12 bases. The CDR3 has 12 amino acids.

The chain couples TRBV20-1 to TRBJ2-7; D is unresolved. Germline V gene data show CDR1 as DFQATT and CDR2 as SNEGSKA (reference sequence). V was clipped by 4 bases and J by 6 bases, with 13 bases between them. The length of the CDR3 is 12 residues. CDR3 sequence (DNA): TGCAGTGCTAAGCCCCCTATTGCCGAGCAGTACTTC. Protein: CSAKPPIAEQYF.